This T cell receptor beta chain was observed in a study of blood T cell repertoires in COVID-19. Data came from immunoSEQ multiplex PCR; TCRdb stores just in-frame clones and leaves some out. The sample gives 80,000 to 90,000 clones, roughly 89% of which show up once; 5.4% is in the top ten. This clonotype was sampled from a man aged 55 to 70 with acute or convalescent COVID-19. Sample: peripheral blood.

As DNA, the CDR3 is TGTGCCAGCTCACAGCTCCCGGGACAGCTCGCCTTCAAGGAAAAACTGTTTTTT. Translated: CASSQLPGQLAFKEKLFF. The V gene is TRBV18, the J gene TRBJ1-4; TRBD1 matches 7 bases. CDR1 and CDR2 from the germline V gene are KGHSH and LQKENI. The junction had 19 bases not matched to a gene; V was cut back by 4 bases and J by 8 bases. CDR3 size: 18 residues. The complete variable domain, with remaining parts taken from reference TRBV18 and TRBJ1-4, reads NAGVMQNPRHLVRRRGQEARLRCSPMKGHSHVYWYRQLPEEGLKFMVYLQKENIIDESGMPKERFSAEFPKEGPSILRIQQVVRGDSAAYFCASSQLPGQLAFKEKLFFGSGTQLSVL.